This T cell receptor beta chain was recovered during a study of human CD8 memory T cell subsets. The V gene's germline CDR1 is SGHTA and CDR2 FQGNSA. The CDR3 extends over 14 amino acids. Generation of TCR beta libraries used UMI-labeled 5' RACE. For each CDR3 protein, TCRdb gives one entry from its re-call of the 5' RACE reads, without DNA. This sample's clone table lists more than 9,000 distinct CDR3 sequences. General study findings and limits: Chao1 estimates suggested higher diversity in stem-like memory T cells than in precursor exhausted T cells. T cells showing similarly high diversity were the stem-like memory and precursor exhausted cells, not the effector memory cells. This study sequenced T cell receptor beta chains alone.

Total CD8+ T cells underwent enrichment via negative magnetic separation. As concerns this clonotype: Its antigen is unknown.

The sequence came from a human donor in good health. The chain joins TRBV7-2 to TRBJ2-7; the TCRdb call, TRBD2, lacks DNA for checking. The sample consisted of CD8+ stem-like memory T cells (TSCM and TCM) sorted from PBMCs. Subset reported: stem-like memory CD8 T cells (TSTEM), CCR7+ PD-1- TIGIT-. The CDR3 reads CASSFGDYSNEQYF.